A single sample gave rise to the 22 T cell receptor beta chains below, sequenced in a study of cytomegalovirus exposure and HLA in healthy donors. The primer mix had 60 Vbeta and 13 Jbeta primers. The assay was immunoSEQ multiplex PCR, and TCRdb's table has in-frame clones only and misses some. The data hold over 85,000 clones, with approximately 80% observed a single time. Sequenced: PBMCs. Receptors were obtained from a man younger than 40 in good health and CMV-seropositive.

The chain joins TRBV6-8 to TRBJ2-1; D gene ambiguous. CDR1 is MNHGY and CDR2 is SAAAGT in the germline V gene. This CDR3 spans 13 amino acids. Trimming stripped 2 bases from V and 5 bases from J, with 7 bases between. CDR3 nucleotides: TGTGCCAGCAGTTACCACCTAGACAATGAGCAGTTCTTC. Encoded protein: CASSYHLDNEQFF.

In nucleotides, the CDR3 is TGTGCCAGCAGCCCCGGGGGCACAGATACGCAGTATTTT. It encodes CASSPGGTDTQYF. The rearrangement links TRBV7-9 to TRBJ2-3; TRBD2 might be the D (5 bases). Looked up from germline, CDR1 is SEHNR and CDR2 is FQNEAQ (reference sequence). This CDR3 has 13 residues. Trimming stripped 5 bases from V and 1 base from J, with 7 bases between.

The chain uses TRBV30 and TRBJ2-2; 7 bases are shared with TRBD2. CDR3 length: 16 residues. CDR1 is GTSNPN and CDR2 is SVGIG in the germline V gene (reference sequence). The V gene end was trimmed by 2 bases and the J gene end by 1 base; junction bases not matched to a gene: 7. The DNA for the CDR3 is TGTGCCTGGAGTTTATCAGGACTAGAGAACACCGGGGAGCTGTTTTTT. Amino acids: CAWSLSGLENTGELFF.

This clone has a count of ten or more. This chain connects TRBV6-6 to TRBJ2-7; possible D gene TRBD2, 6 bases. CDR3 size: 12 residues. V shed 6 bases and J shed 6 bases, with 12 bases lying between them. From germline, CDR1 is MNHNY and CDR2 SVGAGI (reference sequence). The CDR3 reads CASSPGRGEQYF. As DNA, the CDR3 is TGTGCCAGCAGCCCCGGGCGGGGCGAGCAGTACTTC.

This chain links TRBV2 with TRBJ1-2, with 11 bases matching TRBD1. V shed 7 bases, J shed 7 bases, and the junction held 8 bases outside the gene matches. Germline lookup yields CDR1 SNHLY and CDR2 FYNNEI. This CDR3 is 14 amino acids long. CDR3 in DNA: TGTGCCAGCACCCTTTCCGGGACAGGGGGTGGCTACACCTTC. It yields the protein CASTLSGTGGGYTF.

On this clone itself: At one of its ends the junction is not consistent with the germline gene, which may arise from a read error. This chain links TRBV27 with TRBJ1-6, with 11 nucleotides matching TRBD1. The CDR3 is 18 residues long. Germline CDR1 is MNHEY and CDR2 is SMNVEV (reference sequence). CDR3 nucleotides: TGTGCCAGCAGCCTTGACGTTGGACAGGGGGCGCATAATCCACCCCTCCACTTT. It encodes CASSLDVGQGAHNPPLHF.

The chain joins TRBV2 to TRBJ1-1, with 7 bases that match TRBD1. This CDR3 spans 15 amino acids. Unmatched junction bases numbered 3, after V lost 1 base and J lost 1 base. Germline V gene lookup returns CDR1 SNHLY and CDR2 FYNNEI. The CDR3 sequence is CASSEGQGGNTEAFF. The CDR3, as DNA: TGTGCCAGCAGTGAAGGGCAGGGGGGGAACACTGAAGCTTTCTTT.

The V call is TRBV5-1, the J call TRBJ1-2; D not certain. Germline V gene lookup returns CDR1 SGHRS and CDR2 YFSETQ. There are 16 residues in the CDR3. Trimming removed 4 bases at V and 0 bases at J, with 16 bases between. The CDR3 sequence is CASSAGIPATNYGYTF. The CDR3 DNA reads as TGCGCCAGCAGCGCCGGGATTCCCGCTACTAACTATGGCTACACCTTC.

This clone was counted a few times. The chain couples TRBV4-1 to TRBJ1-6; D may be TRBD1 (6 bases). The V gene lost 4 bases and the J gene lost 9 bases, with 25 bases spanning the gap. CDR1 and CDR2 (germline): MGHRA, YSYEKL. The CDR3 loop spans 18 amino acids. CDR3: CASSLGIQRWTVTSPLHF. The CDR3 coding sequence is TGCGCCAGCAGCCTTGGTATACAGAGGTGGACAGTAACTTCACCCCTCCACTTT.

This chain joins TRBV5-1 and TRBJ2-1, with TRBD2 identical over 9 bases. Germline CDR1 reads SGHRS; CDR2 reads YFSETQ. J gave up 9 bases and V 1 base, and 14 bases lay outside the gene matches. The CDR3 loop spans 17 amino acids. Written as DNA, the CDR3 is TGCGCCAGCAGCTTGTATAAGCGGGGGGCCTTAGGTAGTGAGCAGTTCTTC. Translated: CASSLYKRGALGSEQFF.

The rearrangement joins TRBV21-1 to TRBJ2-7; TRBD2, the D gene given by the table, was not confirmed from the DNA. TRBV21-1 represents a pseudogene. The CDR3 has 17 residues. This chain's CDR3 is CASSRLSRRGVEYEQYF. Here the CDR3 DNA reads TGTGCCAGCAGCCGACTCTCCAGGCGGGGGGTTGAATACGAGCAGTACTTC.

The sample holds one count of this clone. V usage is TRBV30 and J usage is TRBJ2-2; D is uncertain. Germline V lookup: CDR1 GTSNPN, CDR2 SVGIG (reference sequence). Trimming pared 0 bases from V and 8 bases from J, leaving 7 bases between. The CDR3 sequence is 12 residues long. The CDR3 protein is CAWSVLVGELFF. DNA for the CDR3: TGTGCCTGGAGTGTACTGGTTGGGGAGCTGTTTTTT.

V usage is TRBV4-2 and J usage is TRBJ2-4; maybe TRBD1 (6 bases). The CDR3 spans 14 residues. Germline CDR1 and CDR2: LGHNA and YNFKEQ. Trimming left V 0 bases short and J 9 bases short, with 12 bases between. CDR3 nucleotide sequence: TGTGCCAGCAGCCAAGATAGGGGCAGGGGCATTCAGTACTTC. Amino acids: CASSQDRGRGIQYF.

To note about this clone: One junction end does not reproduce the germline sequence, and a read error may be involved. This CDR3 reads CSSSSGVGQSLYGYTF. CDR3 coding DNA: TGTTCCAGCAGCTCAGGGGTAGGGCAGTCCCTCTATGGCTACACCTTC. V gene TRBV7-9 combines with J gene TRBJ1-2, with D perhaps TRBD1 (6 bases). Germline-derived CDR1 and CDR2 are SEHNR and FQNEAQ (reference sequence). This CDR3 contains 16 residues.

The chain links TRBV27 to TRBJ2-7, with 9 bases fitting TRBD1. After removal of 2 bases from V and 3 bases from J, the junction contained 8 bases not matched to a gene. The CDR3 contains 16 residues. CDR1 and CDR2 from the germline V gene are MNHEY and SMNVEV (reference sequence). Here the CDR3 reads CASSLMSGTGSYEQYF. Written as DNA, the CDR3 is TGTGCCAGCAGTTTAATGAGCGGGACAGGGAGCTACGAGCAGTACTTC.

The V gene is TRBV19, the J gene TRBJ2-5; 9 bases agree with TRBD2. Germline values: CDR1 LNHDA, CDR2 SQIVND (reference sequence). The CDR3 runs 13 residues. Germline trimming cut 6 bases from V and 4 bases from J; bases unmatched to any gene: 3. DNA of the CDR3: TGTGCCAGTAGGGGCGGGGGGGTAGAGACCCAGTACTTC. Its protein product is CASRGGGVETQYF.

V is TRBV5-4 and J is TRBJ2-3, with 8 bases identical to TRBD2. This CDR3 spans 15 amino acids. V shed 2 bases and J 6 bases; nucleotides not matched to a gene: 8. Germline values: CDR1 SGHNT, CDR2 YYREEE (reference sequence). In nucleotides, the CDR3 is TGTGCCAGCAGCTTTCCGGCGGGGGGCAAGGATACGCAGTATTTT. Its translation is CASSFPAGGKDTQYF.

Concerning this clone: The junction departs from germline at one end; a sequencing error may be responsible. The CDR3 reads CSSSLGPNQPQHF. The CDR3 DNA follows: TGTTCCAGCAGCTTAGGGCCCAATCAGCCCCAGCATTTT. The chain is built from TRBV7-9 and TRBJ1-5; no clear D. The CDR3 is made up of 13 amino acids. CDR1 is SEHNR and CDR2 is FQNEAQ in the germline V gene (reference sequence).

The V call is TRBV15, the J call TRBJ1-1; 7 bases align to TRBD1. CDR3 length: 13 residues. The ends lost 4 bases at V and 5 bases at J; junction bases unmatched: 4. CDR1 is LNHNV and CDR2 is YYDKDF in the germline V gene (reference sequence). The CDR3: CATSTPQGTEAFF. CDR3 DNA: TGTGCCACCAGCACCCCACAGGGGACTGAAGCTTTCTTT.

This chain connects TRBV18 to TRBJ1-1; D is possibly TRBD1 (5 bases). Between the trimmed V and J ends, which lost 2 bases and 1 base, there was a span of 8 bases. The CDR3 totals 14 residues. Germline loops: CDR1 KGHSH, CDR2 LQKENI. The CDR3 protein is CASSPSGGNTEAFF. CDR3 DNA: TGTGCCAGCTCACCATCGGGGGGGAACACTGAAGCTTTCTTT. The full variable domain, completed using reference TRBV18 and TRBJ1-1, is NAGVMQNPRHLVRRRGQEARLRCSPMKGHSHVYWYRQLPEEGLKFMVYLQKENIIDESGMPKERFSAEFPKEGPSILRIQQVVRGDSAAYFCASSPSGGNTEAFFGQGTRLTVV.

This clone appeared once. This chain uses TRBV15 with TRBJ1-3; D might be TRBD1 (5 bases). The V and J ends lost 0 bases and 3 bases respectively, with 15 bases between them. CDR3 length: 17 amino acids. The germline gives CDR1 LNHNV, CDR2 YYDKDF (reference sequence). CDR3 loop: CATSRDGGVEGGNTIYF. The CDR3 DNA sequence: TGTGCCACCAGCAGAGATGGAGGGGTGGAAGGTGGAAACACCATATATTTT.

The chain recombines TRBV11-2 with TRBJ2-1, with 8 bases aligning to TRBD1. Looked up from germline, CDR1 is SGHAT and CDR2 is FQNNGV. J lost 3 bases, V lost 5 bases, and 6 bases had no gene match. This CDR3 contains 15 residues. The chain's CDR3 is CASSRGTGYYNEQFF. For the CDR3, the DNA is TGTGCCAGCAGCCGGGGGACAGGATACTACAATGAGCAGTTCTTC.